These 22 T cell receptor beta chains originate from one sample sequenced in a study of T cell clonality in common variable immunodeficiency. Only in-frame clones appear in the TCRdb table, and some are missing; sequencing was by immunoSEQ multiplex PCR. The data show approximately 17,000 clones, with none appearing a single time. Overall study findings and caveats: Fewer deletions and N-nucleotide insertions were reportedly seen in common variable immunodeficiency TCR beta sequences.

No antigen is known for these receptors. The sequencing sample was made of peripheral blood mononuclear cells. Receptor source: a human donor with common variable immunodeficiency.

The table lists this clone with many counts. The sequenced part of the CDR3 DNA is TGCGCCAGCAGACCTCTCCTAGCGGGGGTCACAGATACG. Its translation is CASRPLLAGVTDT. The complete CDR3 reads CASRPLLAGVTDTQYF. The V call is TRBV5-1, the J call TRBJ2-3; 10 bases are shared with TRBD2. The read terminates 3 residues before the CDR3 end, so the remaining end is supplied by the germline J gene. The CDR3 contains 16 residues. V shed 5 bases and J 2 bases; nucleotides not matched to a gene: 8. The germline CDR1 and CDR2 sequences are SGHRS and YFSETQ.

This clone has only a few counts. The read ends 3 residues early relative to the CDR3; the germline J gene fills the gap. This chain joins TRBV20-1 and TRBJ2-7; 7 nucleotides line up with TRBD1. CDR1 is DFQATT and CDR2 is SNEGSKA in the germline V gene (reference sequence). The V and J ends lost 5 bases and 2 bases, in that order; junction bases with no gene match: 3. CDR3 length: 12 amino acids. This CDR3 is CSAGGQAYEQYF. Incomplete CDR3 DNA: TGCAGTGCTGGTGGACAGGCCTACGAG.

Concerning this clone: The read ends 3 residues before the CDR3 terminus; that terminus is restored from the germline J gene. The rearrangement joins TRBV7-6 to TRBJ2-5; 7 positions agree with TRBD1. The CDR3 has 13 residues. Trimming removed 5 bases from V and 1 base from J; junction bases left unmatched: 1. Germline V CDR1 and CDR2: SGHVS, FNYEAQ. Partial CDR3 DNA: TGTGCCAGCAGCGGACAGGTCCAAGAGACC. This gives the protein CASSGQVQET. The full CDR3 protein is CASSGQVQETQYF.

This clone was detected only a few times. CDR3 DNA (partial): TGTGCCAGCAGCCAAGGTCCAGCGGGGGGCTACGAG. This translates into CASSQGPAGGYE. The full CDR3 reads CASSQGPAGGYEQYF. The chain combines TRBV2 with TRBJ2-7, with 9 bases lining up with TRBD2. The CDR3 end falls 3 residues outside the read, so it is completed with the germline J gene. The CDR3 totals 15 residues. The junction had 9 bases not matched to a gene; V was cut back by 6 bases and J by 3 bases. Looked up from germline, CDR1 is SNHLY and CDR2 is FYNNEI. Variable domain in full (rest from reference TRBV2 and TRBJ2-7): EPEVTQTPSHQVTQMGQEVILRCVPISNHLYFYWYRQILGQKVEFLVSFYNNEISEKSEIFDDQFSVERPDGSNFTLKIRSTKLEDSAMYFCASSQGPAGGYEQYFGPGTRLTVT.

Of note for this clone: Read sequence stops 3 residues before the CDR3 end, and the germline J gene provides the missing end. This chain links TRBV19 with TRBJ1-1, with TRBD1 matching over 7 bases. This CDR3 spans 14 amino acids. With 6 bases clipped from V and 1 base from J, the junction kept 5 bases outside the gene matches. Germline lookup yields CDR1 LNHDA and CDR2 SQIVND (reference sequence). The sequenced CDR3 bases are TGTGCCAGTAGCCGGACAGGTACGAACACTGAA. This codes for CASSRTGTNTE. The whole CDR3 is CASSRTGTNTEAFF.

The table lists this clone with a few counts. The read is 3 residues too short to cover the CDR3 end, so that end is filled in from the germline J gene. The gene calls are TRBV18 and TRBJ1-2, with D perhaps matching TRBD1 (5 bases). The length of the CDR3 is 13 residues. V lost 2 bases to trimming and J lost 6 bases, with 10 bases between them. The germline V gene encodes CDR1 KGHSH and CDR2 LQKENI. The part of the CDR3 DNA that was read is TGTGCCAGCTCACCAGGGGCAACTGATGGC. The encoded protein is CASSPGATDG. The whole CDR3 protein is CASSPGATDGYTF.

This clone was counted many times. The CDR3 sequence: CASSPTPALTTDTQYF. The sequenced part of the CDR3 DNA is TGTGCCAGCAGCCCCACCCCCGCTCTCACTACAGATACG. The V call is TRBV7-3, the J call TRBJ2-3, with unresolved D. The observed sequence ends 3 residues before the CDR3 terminus, with the missing tail filled in from the germline J gene. The CDR3 spans 16 residues. Trimming pared 5 bases from V and 3 bases from J, leaving 18 bases between. Germline V lookup: CDR1 SGHTA, CDR2 FQGTGA.

Ten or more counts support this clone. The read finishes 3 residues shy of the CDR3 end, and the germline J gene is used to complete it. This chain uses TRBV5-1 with TRBJ2-2; 10 bases agree with TRBD2. This CDR3 has 15 amino acids. Per the germline V gene, CDR1 is SGHRS and CDR2 is YFSETQ. The J segment lost 4 bases and the V segment lost 3 bases, leaving 3 bases of the junction unmatched. The CDR3 sequence is CASSWTSGLTGELFF. The sequenced part of the CDR3 DNA is TGCGCCAGCAGCTGGACTAGCGGCCTCACCGGGGAG.

This clone appeared many times. The DNA read from the CDR3 is TGTGCCATCAGACCGGGACAGGGATACAATGAG. Its protein is CAIRPGQGYNE. The CDR3 in its entirety is CAIRPGQGYNEQFF. V usage is TRBV10-3 and J usage is TRBJ2-1, with 9 bases that match TRBD1. The CDR3 goes on 3 residues after the read ends, and that part is filled in from the germline J gene. CDR1 and CDR2 from the germline V gene are ENHRY and SYGVKD. J gave up 4 bases and V 6 bases, and 4 bases lay outside the gene matches. The CDR3 length is 14 residues.

This clone was found a few times. The CDR3 end lies 3 residues beyond the end of the read and is filled in from the germline J gene. The J gene is TRBJ2-1, the V gene TRBV5-1, with TRBD1 matching 7 bases. The CDR3 is 14 residues long. The J segment lost 7 bases and the V segment lost 5 bases, leaving 9 bases of the junction unmatched. In germline, CDR1 is SGHRS, CDR2 YFSETQ. CDR3: CASSPGTDYNEQFF. The sequenced CDR3 bases are TGCGCCAGCAGTCCCGGGACAGACTATAATGAG. Together with reference TRBV5-1 and TRBJ2-1, the CDR3 gives the full variable domain: KAGVTQTPRYLIKTRGQQVTLSCSPISGHRSVSWYQQTPGQGLQFLFEYFSETQRNKGNFPGRFSGRQFSNSRSEMNVSTLELGDSALYLCASSPGTDYNEQFFGPGTRLTVL.

This clone was detected a few times. The CDR3 end falls 3 residues outside the read, so it is completed with the germline J gene. This chain links TRBV19 with TRBJ2-5; the D gene is possibly TRBD2 (6 bases). This CDR3 spans 15 amino acids. The V gene's germline CDR1 is LNHDA and CDR2 SQIVND (reference sequence). V dropped 3 bases and J dropped 5 bases, with 16 bases sitting between them. Here the CDR3 reads CASSIRRGGGETQYF. The sequenced CDR3 bases are TGTGCCAGTAGTATTCGGCGGGGTGGCGGGGAGACC.

This clone was picked up many times. The sequence runs out 3 residues before the end of the CDR3; the remainder is reconstructed from the germline J gene. J is TRBJ2-1 and V is TRBV14; D is unresolved. The germline gives CDR1 SGHDN, CDR2 FVKESK. Between the trimmed V and J ends, which lost 0 bases and 7 bases, there was a span of 7 bases. The CDR3 spans 13 residues. The CDR3 sequence: CASSQDLGNEQFF. The CDR3 DNA, read in part, is TGTGCCAGCAGCCAAGATCTCGGGAATGAG. Full variable domain (remainder filled in from reference TRBV14 and TRBJ2-1): EAGVTQFPSHSVIEKGQTVTLRCDPISGHDNLYWYRRVMGKEIKFLLHFVKESKQDESGMPNNRFLAERTGGTYSTLKVQPAELEDSGVYFCASSQDLGNEQFFGPGTRLTVL.

Concerning this clone: The read halts 3 residues ahead of the CDR3 end, with the missing end drawn from the germline J gene. The J gene is TRBJ2-1, the V gene TRBV6-2 or TRBV6-3, with 7 bases aligning to TRBD1. Germline CDR1 is MNHEY and CDR2 is SVGEGT. V gave up 4 bases and J gave up 8 bases; unmatched junction bases: 8. The CDR3 length is 14 residues. The covered CDR3 bases are TGTGCCAGCAGTTCCGGGACAGTGATCGATGAG. It specifies CASSSGTVIDE. The full CDR3 protein is CASSSGTVIDEQFF.

As for this clone: Sequencing ends 3 residues short of the CDR3 end; the germline J gene provides the rest. V is TRBV19 and J is TRBJ2-5; D is perhaps TRBD1 (6 bases). This CDR3 is built from 13 residues. With 6 bases removed from V and 2 bases from J, the gap between germline ends came to 10 bases. Germline V gives CDR1 LNHDA, CDR2 SQIVND (reference sequence). The sequenced CDR3 bases are TGTGCCAGTAGACAGGGCCTGCAAGAGACC. It codes for CASRQGLQET. The CDR3, in full, reads CASRQGLQETQYF. Supplemented by reference TRBV19 and TRBJ2-5, the full variable domain reads DGGITQSPKYLFRKEGQNVTLSCEQNLNHDAMYWYRQDPGQGLRLIYYSQIVNDFQKGDIAEGYSVSREKKESFPLTVTSAQKNPTAFYLCASRQGLQETQYFGPGTRLLVL.

By sample share, this clone is medium-sized (0.01 to 0.1%). The junction does not match germline at one end; this may be a read error. Read sequence stops 3 residues before the CDR3 end, and the germline J gene provides the missing end. The J gene is TRBJ2-1, the V gene TRBV7-7; 9 bases line up with TRBD1. The CDR3 runs to 15 residues. Per germline, CDR1 SSHAT and CDR2 FNYEAQ (reference sequence). Partial CDR3 DNA: TGTGCTAGCAGCCCGGGACAGGGCTCCTACGATGAG. This sequence encodes CASSPGQGSYDE. In full, the CDR3 reads CASSPGQGSYDEQFF.

This clone came up many times. The read terminates 3 residues ahead of where the CDR3 ends, so the germline J gene completes it. The J gene is TRBJ2-7, the V gene TRBV5-4, with 7 nucleotides matching TRBD1. Germline CDR1 and CDR2: SGHNT and YYREEE (reference sequence). This CDR3 has 13 amino acids. V trimming: 4 bases; J trimming: 3 bases; junction bases outside the gene matches: 4. CDR3 in amino acids: CASSMQGVYEQYF. CDR3 DNA (partial): TGTGCCAGCAGCATGCAGGGGGTCTACGAG.

This clone was found many times. Partial CDR3 DNA: TGCGCCAGCAGCTTGGAGCCGGGACAGGGAGCACCC. Protein sequence: CASSLEPGQGAP. The complete CDR3 protein is CASSLEPGQGAPLHF. This sequence joins TRBV5-1 and TRBJ1-6, with TRBD1 matching over 9 bases. The read ends 3 residues shy of where the CDR3 ends; the end is completed using the germline J gene. Germline V gene lookup returns CDR1 SGHRS and CDR2 YFSETQ. Trimming took 0 bases from V and 11 from J; bases not matched to a gene: 6. This CDR3 region has 15 residues.

This clone was seen at least ten times. The read terminates 3 residues before the CDR3 end, so the remaining end is supplied by the germline J gene. The chain links TRBV5-1 to TRBJ2-3, with D maybe TRBD2 (5 bases). The CDR3 has 13 amino acids. Germline CDR1 SGHRS, CDR2 YFSETQ. V was pared by 4 bases and J by 2 bases, with 8 bases between. The part of the CDR3 DNA that was read is TGCGCCAGCAGCAAGAGGGTCACAGATACG. Residues: CASSKRVTDT. The complete CDR3 reads CASSKRVTDTQYF.

Of note for this clone: The read is 3 residues too short to cover the CDR3 end, so that end is filled in from the germline J gene. The rearrangement links TRBV11-1 to TRBJ2-7; a weak D match, TRBD2 (6 bases). This CDR3 spans 14 amino acids. The V end lost 5 bases, the J end lost 2 bases, and 13 bases lay between the germline ends. Germline CDR1 reads SGHAT; CDR2 reads FQDESV (reference sequence). CDR3 sequence: CASSPGETTYEQYF. CDR3 DNA, as far as it was read: TGTGCCAGCAGCCCGGGGGAGACCACCTACGAG.

This clone was detected many times. The CDR3 end falls 3 residues outside the read, so it is completed with the germline J gene. This chain uses TRBV2 with TRBJ1-5; a weak D match, TRBD1 (6 bases). Germline CDR1 reads SNHLY; CDR2 reads FYNNEI. V lost 4 bases and J 2 bases, leaving 12 bases between the germline ends. The CDR3 sequence is 15 residues long. CDR3 bases read: TGTGCCAGCAGTGGTAGTCGACAGGGCAATCAGCCC. It translates to CASSGSRQGNQP. The whole CDR3 is CASSGSRQGNQPQHF.

By share of the sample, this clone is medium-sized. The CDR3 extends 3 residues past the end of the read, so its final part is completed from the germline J gene. This chain joins TRBV20-1 and TRBJ2-2; no reliable D call. The CDR3 is 12 residues long. The germline V and J ends were trimmed by 6 bases and 2 bases, with 7 bases remaining between them. Germline values: CDR1 DFQATT, CDR2 SNEGSKA (reference sequence). The CDR3 bases that were read are TGCAGTGCCAGTGTAAACACCGGGGAG. Translated, it gives CSASVNTGE. The whole CDR3 reads CSASVNTGELFF.

This clone has more than one count but fewer than ten. The sequenced fragment ends 3 residues before the CDR3 boundary, so the rest is inferred from the germline J gene. The chain uses TRBV5-1 and TRBJ1-4, with TRBD1 identical over 7 bases. Trimming removed 5 bases from V and 5 bases from J; junction bases left unmatched: 6. The CDR3 is made up of 14 amino acids. Germline V gene sequence: CDR1 SGHRS, CDR2 YFSETQ. CDR3 loop: CASRRGQPNEKLFF. The CDR3 bases that were read are TGCGCCAGCAGAAGGGGACAGCCGAATGAAAAA.